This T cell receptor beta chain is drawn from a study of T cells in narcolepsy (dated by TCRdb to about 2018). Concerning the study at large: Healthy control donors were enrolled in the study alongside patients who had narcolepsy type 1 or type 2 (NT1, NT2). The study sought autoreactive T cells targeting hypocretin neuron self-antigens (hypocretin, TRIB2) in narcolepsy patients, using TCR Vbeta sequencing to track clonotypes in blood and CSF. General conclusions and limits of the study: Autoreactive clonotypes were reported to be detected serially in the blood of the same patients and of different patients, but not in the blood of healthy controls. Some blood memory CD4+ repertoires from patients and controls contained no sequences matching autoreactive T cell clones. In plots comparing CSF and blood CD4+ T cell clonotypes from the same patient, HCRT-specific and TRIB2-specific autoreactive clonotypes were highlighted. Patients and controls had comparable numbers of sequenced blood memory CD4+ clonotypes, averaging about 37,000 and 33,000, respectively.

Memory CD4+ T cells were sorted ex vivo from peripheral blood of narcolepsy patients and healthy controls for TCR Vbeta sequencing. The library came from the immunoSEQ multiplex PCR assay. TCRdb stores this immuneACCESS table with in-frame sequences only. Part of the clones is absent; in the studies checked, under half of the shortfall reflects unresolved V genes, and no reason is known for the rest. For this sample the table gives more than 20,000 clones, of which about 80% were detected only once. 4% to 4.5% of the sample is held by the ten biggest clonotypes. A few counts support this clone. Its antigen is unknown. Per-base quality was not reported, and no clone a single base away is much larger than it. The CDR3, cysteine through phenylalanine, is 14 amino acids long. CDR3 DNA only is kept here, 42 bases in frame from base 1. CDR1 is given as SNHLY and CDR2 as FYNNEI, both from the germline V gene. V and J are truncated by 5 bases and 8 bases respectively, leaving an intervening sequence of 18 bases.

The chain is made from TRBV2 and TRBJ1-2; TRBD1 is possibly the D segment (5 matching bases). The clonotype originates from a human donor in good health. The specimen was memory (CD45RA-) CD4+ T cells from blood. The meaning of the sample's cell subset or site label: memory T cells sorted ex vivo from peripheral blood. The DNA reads TGTGCCAGCAGTTACCCCGACAGCCGGGGAGGCTACACCTTC. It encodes CASSYPDSRGGYTF.